Presented here are 21 T cell receptor beta chains from one specimen sequenced in a study of Graves' ophthalmopathy and Graves' hyperthyroidism. The TCR beta CDR3 regions underwent amplification from RNA transcripts. The first-round RT-PCR employed HTBI primers together with the Qiagen OneStep RT-PCR kit. A multiplex PCR was then performed as the second round. Using its own MiXCR run on the multiplex PCR reads, TCRdb lists one record per CDR3 protein. The sample gives about 700,000 distinct CDR3 sequences, 40% of which show up once; approximately 46% is in the top ten. The sample taken for sequencing was peripheral blood. The receptors here all came from an adult man with Graves' ophthalmopathy.

The chain links TRBV10-3 to TRBJ1-6, with 7 bases fitting TRBD1. Per the germline V gene, CDR1 is ENHRY and CDR2 is SYGVKD. Germline trimming cut 6 bases from V and 7 bases from J; bases unmatched to any gene: 9. The CDR3 extends over 15 amino acids. The CDR3 sequence is CAIRAPGQENSPLHF. The CDR3 nucleotides are TGTGCCATCAGGGCCCCCGGACAGGAGAATTCACCCCTCCACTTT.

The V call is TRBV29-1, the J call TRBJ1-2; tentatively, D is TRBD1 (6 bases). Per the germline V gene, CDR1 is SQVTM and CDR2 is ANQGSEA. V was pared by 8 bases and J by 4 bases, with 11 bases between. The CDR3 consists of 11 residues. CDR3 region: CSTVDSYGYTF. The CDR3 nucleotides are TGCAGCACGGTGGACAGCTATGGCTACACCTTC. Together with reference TRBV29-1 and TRBJ1-2, the CDR3 gives the full variable domain: SAVISQKPSRDICQRGTSLTIQCQVDSQVTMMFWYRQQPGQSLTLIATANQGSEATYESGFVIDKFPISRPNLTFSTLTVSNMSPEDSSIYLCSTVDSYGYTFGSGTRLTVV.

This clonotype was counted at least ten times. The V and J genes are TRBV2 and TRBJ1-2; maybe TRBD1 (6 bases). The ends were cut back, 11 bases at V and 5 bases at J, with 15 bases in the middle. The CDR3 is 12 residues long. Germline V gene data show CDR1 as SNHLY and CDR2 as FYNNEI. CDR3 DNA: TGTGCCGTACAGACAGGACCATATGGCTACACCTTC. Residues: CAVQTGPYGYTF.

This clonotype was observed many times. CDR3 in amino acids: CATSRDSQETQYF. For the CDR3, the DNA is TGTGCCACCAGCAGGGACAGCCAAGAGACCCAGTACTTC. The rearrangement joins TRBV15 to TRBJ2-5, with a weak D call TRBD1 (6 bases). The CDR3 extends over 13 amino acids. Per germline, CDR1 LNHNV and CDR2 YYDKDF (reference sequence). The V end lost 3 bases, the J end lost 1 base, and 6 bases lay between the germline ends. Based on the CDR3 plus reference TRBV15 and TRBJ2-5, the full variable domain is DAMVIQNPRYQVTQFGKPVTLSCSQTLNHNVMYWYQQKSSQAPKLLFHYYDKDFNNEADTPDNFQSRRPNTSFCFLDIRSPGLGDTAMYLCATSRDSQETQYFGPGTRLLVL.

The chain employs TRBV6-6 and TRBJ1-6; TRBD1 might be the D (5 bases). CDR3 length equals 15 residues. Germline lookup yields CDR1 MNHNY and CDR2 SVGAGI (reference sequence). The ends were cut back, 2 bases at V and 9 bases at J, with 14 bases in the middle. The CDR3 spells CASSYPQGGGSPLHF. The DNA for the CDR3 is TGTGCCAGCAGTTACCCTCAGGGCGGCGGTTCACCCCTCCACTTT.

The rearrangement uses TRBV4-3 and TRBJ2-2; D remains unclear. The CDR3 runs 18 residues. Per germline, CDR1 LGHNA and CDR2 YSLEER. V was clipped by 4 bases and J by 0 bases, with 18 bases between them. CDR3 nucleotides: TGCGCCAGCAGCCCAAAAGGACGCATCCCCGCGAACACCGGGGAGCTGTTTTTT. Protein product: CASSPKGRIPANTGELFF.

This clonotype was counted at least ten times. The V and J genes are TRBV2 and TRBJ2-2, with 7 bases aligning to TRBD1. Trimming cost V 4 bases and J 2 bases; bases outside gene matches: 1. The germline CDR1 and CDR2 sequences are SNHLY and FYNNEI. The CDR3 runs 14 residues. CDR3 in DNA: TGTGCCAGCAGTGGACAGGGTAACACCGGGGAGCTGTTTTTT. Residues: CASSGQGNTGELFF.

The rearrangement uses TRBV5-6 and TRBJ1-4, with D maybe TRBD1 (5 bases). Between the trimmed V and J ends, which lost 1 base and 4 bases, there was a span of 14 bases. CDR1 and CDR2 (germline): SGHDT, YYEEEE. CDR3 length equals 16 residues. The CDR3 here is CASSLRDEGSNEKLFF. The CDR3 bases are TGTGCCAGCAGCTTGCGGGACGAGGGCAGTAATGAAAAACTGTTTTTT. Looking up the rest from reference TRBV5-6 and TRBJ1-4 gives the full variable domain: DAGVTQSPTHLIKTRGQQVTLRCSPKSGHDTVSWYQQALGQGPQFIFQYYEEEERQRGNFPDRFSGHQFPNYSSELNVNALLLGDSALYLCASSLRDEGSNEKLFFGSGTQLSVL.

This clonotype was detected ten times or more. The chain's CDR3 is CASSLVDEGVEQYF. The CDR3 coding sequence is TGCGCCAGCAGCTTGGTCGACGAGGGGGTCGAGCAGTACTTC. V is TRBV5-1 and J is TRBJ2-7, with a weak D call TRBD1 (6 bases). Germline lookup yields CDR1 SGHRS and CDR2 YFSETQ. V was trimmed by 0 bases and J by 6 bases, leaving 13 bases between them. The CDR3 totals 14 residues.

The chain combines TRBV20-1 with TRBJ2-7; D is possibly TRBD1 (6 bases). Germline V CDR1 and CDR2: DFQATT, SNEGSKA (reference sequence). The CDR3 runs to 15 residues. Trimming left V 2 bases short and J 6 bases short, with 20 bases between. CDR3 coding DNA: TGCAGTGCTAGAACGCCGGGGACACCACCTATCGAGCAGTACTTC. It specifies CSARTPGTPPIEQYF.

This clonotype occurred a few times. V usage is TRBV20-1 and J usage is TRBJ2-7; no clear D. V was trimmed by 5 bases and J by 7 bases, leaving 18 bases between them. CDR1 and CDR2 (germline): DFQATT, SNEGSKA (reference sequence). The CDR3 length is 13 residues. CDR3 nucleotide sequence: TGCAGTGCTGGAATTGGGCGTACGGAAGAGCAGTACTTC. This encodes CSAGIGRTEEQYF.

The table lists this clonotype with many counts. A read error may produce the germline difference seen at one junction end. The J gene is TRBJ2-7, the V gene TRBV13, with a possible D match to TRBD1 (6 bases). CDR1 is PRHDT, CDR2 FYEKMQ, per germline (reference sequence). CDR3 length: 11 amino acids. CDR3 coding DNA: TGTGCCAGCAGCGAGACCGGCACCCAGGGGTTC. This encodes CASSETGTQGF.

The chain uses TRBV24-1 and TRBJ2-1; D is possibly TRBD2 (5 bases). Trimming pared 4 bases from V and 2 bases from J, leaving 14 bases between. Germline CDR1 and CDR2: KGHDR and SFDVKD. This CDR3 spans 16 amino acids. The CDR3 DNA follows: TGTGCCACCAGTGAAGGCGGGCTCTCGGCCTACAATGAGCAGTTCTTC. It is translated as CATSEGGLSAYNEQFF.

This clonotype was seen ten or more times. This likely comes from a read error, as the CDR3 has no conserved phenylalanine or tryptophan at its end. It is unclear where the CDR3 begins or ends on the DNA, so no DNA is shown, and the CDR3 is as TCRdb lists it. This chain joins TRBV7-3 and TRBJ1-4. The CDR3 sequence runs 11 residues, both termini included. The V gene's germline CDR1 is SGHTA and CDR2 FQGTGA. CDR3: CASRDTGLRIG.

The J gene is TRBJ2-1, the V gene TRBV29-1, with TRBD2 matching over 14 bases. The CDR3 runs to 13 residues. V gave up 7 bases and J gave up 7 bases; unmatched junction bases: 3. Germline assignment: CDR1 SQVTM and CDR2 ANQGSEA. As DNA, the CDR3 is TGCAGCGGACGGACTAGCGGGAGGAATGAGCAGTTCTTC. Protein product: CSGRTSGRNEQFF.

Only a few counts were recorded for this clonotype. CDR3 residues: CASSLSPQVLQETQYF. The CDR3 nucleotides are TGTGCCAGCAGCTTATCGCCTCAAGTCCTCCAAGAGACCCAGTACTTC. This chain uses TRBV7-9 with TRBJ2-5; D unresolved. The CDR3 loop spans 16 amino acids. The germline gives CDR1 SEHNR, CDR2 FQNEAQ (reference sequence). The V and J ends lost 2 bases and 1 base respectively, with 14 bases between them. The complete variable domain, with remaining parts taken from reference TRBV7-9 and TRBJ2-5, reads DTGVSQNPRHKITKRGQNVTFRCDPISEHNRLYWYRQTLGQGPEFLTYFQNEAQLEKSRLLSDRFSAERPKGSFSTLEIQRTEQGDSAMYLCASSLSPQVLQETQYFGPGTRLLVL.

This clonotype occurred a few times. V is TRBV27 and J is TRBJ2-5; D could derive from TRBD1 or TRBD2 (5 bases each). Between the trimmed V and J ends, which lost 5 bases and 2 bases, there was a span of 12 bases. Germline CDR1 and CDR2: MNHEY and SMNVEV (reference sequence). The CDR3 totals 14 residues. The CDR3 spells CASSHGAGQETQYF. The CDR3, as DNA: TGTGCCAGCAGTCACGGGGCTGGACAAGAGACCCAGTACTTC.

The chain joins TRBV10-2 to TRBJ1-1; D might be TRBD1 (6 bases). V lost 3 bases, J lost 0 bases, and 11 bases lay in between. The length of the CDR3 is 15 residues. Germline loops: CDR1 WSHSY, CDR2 SAAADI. The CDR3 DNA is TGCGCCAGCAGTGATGGGACATATGTGAACACTGAAGCTTTCTTT. Translated, it gives CASSDGTYVNTEAFF.

In its sample, this clonotype was seen a few times. The chain recombines TRBV12-3 or TRBV12-4 with TRBJ1-2; D is perhaps TRBD1 (6 bases). The CDR3 extends over 15 amino acids. Trimming left V 1 base short and J 4 bases short, with 13 bases between. The CDR3 region is CASSLVGTPIYGYTF. CDR3 coding DNA: TGTGCCAGCAGTTTAGTAGGGACACCGATCTATGGCTACACCTTC.

This clonotype was recorded a few times. The rearrangement joins TRBV19 to TRBJ1-5; 10 nucleotides agree with TRBD1. V shed 5 bases, J shed 6 bases, and the junction held 7 bases outside the gene matches. Germline V gene lookup returns CDR1 LNHDA and CDR2 SQIVND (reference sequence). CDR3 length equals 15 residues. The CDR3 coding sequence is TGTGCCAGTAGTCACTCCGGGACAGGGGCTCAGCCCCAGCATTTT. Amino acid sequence: CASSHSGTGAQPQHF.

The chain employs TRBV25-1 and TRBJ2-2; D is uncertain. The germline CDR1 and CDR2 sequences are MGHDK and SYGVNS. With 5 bases removed from V and 6 bases from J, the gap between germline ends came to 19 bases. The CDR3 is made up of 16 amino acids. CDR3 nucleotide sequence: TGTGCCAGCAGTCCTGGGCTTCCTCGGATCGCCGGGGAGCTGTTTTTT. Protein product: CASSPGLPRIAGELFF.